The 8 T cell receptor beta chains presented below share a single source sample, sequenced in a study of control samples from healthy donors and cancer patients. Data came from immunoSEQ multiplex PCR; TCRdb stores just in-frame clones and leaves some out. Here the sample spans about 82,000 clones, 94% being singletons. Sequenced: blood. The source of these receptors is a woman aged 18-30 years in good health.

This clone was seen just once. The chain employs TRBV28 and TRBJ1-4; D is uncertain. V was pared by 4 bases and J by 5 bases, with 14 bases between. Germline loops: CDR1 MDHEN, CDR2 SYDVKM. The CDR3 totals 15 residues. In DNA, the CDR3 is TGTGCCAGCAGTTCCCCGACACGGATCAATGAAAAACTGTTTTTT. Translated: CASSSPTRINEKLFF.

J is TRBJ2-7 and V is TRBV7-6; D ambiguous. The CDR3 spans 14 residues. V gave up 5 bases and J gave up 6 bases, with 17 bases separating them. In germline, CDR1 is SGHVS, CDR2 FNYEAQ. The chain's CDR3 is CASSPGPQLGEQYF. DNA for the CDR3: TGTGCCAGCAGCCCTGGTCCCCAGTTGGGCGAGCAGTACTTC.

The V call is TRBV4-1, the J call TRBJ1-2; D unresolved. This CDR3 is 13 amino acids long. V gave up 2 bases and J gave up 8 bases, with 12 bases separating them. Per germline, CDR1 MGHRA and CDR2 YSYEKL. The chain's CDR3 is CASSQSRQGGYTF. Here the CDR3 DNA reads TGCGCCAGCAGCCAAAGTAGACAAGGAGGCTACACCTTC.

The chain recombines TRBV5-6 with TRBJ2-6; 8 bases fit TRBD1. Trimming took 0 bases from V and 2 from J; bases not matched to a gene: 10. Germline V gives CDR1 SGHDT, CDR2 YYEEEE. This CDR3 comprises 19 residues. The CDR3 DNA reads TGTGCCAGCAGCTTGGCCCATGACAGGGGAGAAGCTGGGGCCAACGTCCTGACTTTC. Amino acid sequence: CASSLAHDRGEAGANVLTF.

The V call is TRBV4-2, the J call TRBJ2-2; 7 nucleotides line up with TRBD2. This CDR3 region has 15 residues. Germline CDR1 is LGHNA and CDR2 is YNFKEQ. V shed 7 bases, J shed 1 base, and the junction held 6 bases outside the gene matches. CDR3 nucleotide sequence: TGTGCCAGCACCCCTTTAGCGGGGAACACCGGGGAGCTGTTTTTT. Translating gives CASTPLAGNTGELFF.

V gene TRBV9 combines with J gene TRBJ1-3; D call uncertain. This CDR3 contains 14 residues. Germline V gives CDR1 SGDLS, CDR2 YYNGEE. Trimming pared 3 bases from V and 0 bases from J, leaving 7 bases between. The CDR3 region is CASSAVSSGNTIYF. The CDR3, as DNA: TGTGCCAGCAGCGCAGTAAGCTCTGGAAACACCATATATTTT.

The chain recombines TRBV19 with TRBJ2-6; D is ambiguous. V lost 6 bases and J lost 4, with 10 bases in between. The CDR3 runs 14 residues. CDR1 is LNHDA and CDR2 is SQIVND in the germline V gene (reference sequence). The CDR3 here is CASRPLLGANVLTF. Here the CDR3 DNA reads TGTGCCAGTAGGCCTCTTCTGGGGGCCAACGTCCTGACTTTC.

This CDR3 is CASSSPRGTGIYEQYF. As DNA, the CDR3 is TGTGCCAGCAGTTCCCCCCGAGGTACCGGTATCTACGAGCAGTACTTC. J is TRBJ2-7 and V is TRBV27; D ambiguous. Looked up from germline, CDR1 is MNHEY and CDR2 is SMNVEV (reference sequence). This CDR3 region has 16 residues. With 4 bases removed from V and 3 bases from J, the gap between germline ends came to 19 bases.